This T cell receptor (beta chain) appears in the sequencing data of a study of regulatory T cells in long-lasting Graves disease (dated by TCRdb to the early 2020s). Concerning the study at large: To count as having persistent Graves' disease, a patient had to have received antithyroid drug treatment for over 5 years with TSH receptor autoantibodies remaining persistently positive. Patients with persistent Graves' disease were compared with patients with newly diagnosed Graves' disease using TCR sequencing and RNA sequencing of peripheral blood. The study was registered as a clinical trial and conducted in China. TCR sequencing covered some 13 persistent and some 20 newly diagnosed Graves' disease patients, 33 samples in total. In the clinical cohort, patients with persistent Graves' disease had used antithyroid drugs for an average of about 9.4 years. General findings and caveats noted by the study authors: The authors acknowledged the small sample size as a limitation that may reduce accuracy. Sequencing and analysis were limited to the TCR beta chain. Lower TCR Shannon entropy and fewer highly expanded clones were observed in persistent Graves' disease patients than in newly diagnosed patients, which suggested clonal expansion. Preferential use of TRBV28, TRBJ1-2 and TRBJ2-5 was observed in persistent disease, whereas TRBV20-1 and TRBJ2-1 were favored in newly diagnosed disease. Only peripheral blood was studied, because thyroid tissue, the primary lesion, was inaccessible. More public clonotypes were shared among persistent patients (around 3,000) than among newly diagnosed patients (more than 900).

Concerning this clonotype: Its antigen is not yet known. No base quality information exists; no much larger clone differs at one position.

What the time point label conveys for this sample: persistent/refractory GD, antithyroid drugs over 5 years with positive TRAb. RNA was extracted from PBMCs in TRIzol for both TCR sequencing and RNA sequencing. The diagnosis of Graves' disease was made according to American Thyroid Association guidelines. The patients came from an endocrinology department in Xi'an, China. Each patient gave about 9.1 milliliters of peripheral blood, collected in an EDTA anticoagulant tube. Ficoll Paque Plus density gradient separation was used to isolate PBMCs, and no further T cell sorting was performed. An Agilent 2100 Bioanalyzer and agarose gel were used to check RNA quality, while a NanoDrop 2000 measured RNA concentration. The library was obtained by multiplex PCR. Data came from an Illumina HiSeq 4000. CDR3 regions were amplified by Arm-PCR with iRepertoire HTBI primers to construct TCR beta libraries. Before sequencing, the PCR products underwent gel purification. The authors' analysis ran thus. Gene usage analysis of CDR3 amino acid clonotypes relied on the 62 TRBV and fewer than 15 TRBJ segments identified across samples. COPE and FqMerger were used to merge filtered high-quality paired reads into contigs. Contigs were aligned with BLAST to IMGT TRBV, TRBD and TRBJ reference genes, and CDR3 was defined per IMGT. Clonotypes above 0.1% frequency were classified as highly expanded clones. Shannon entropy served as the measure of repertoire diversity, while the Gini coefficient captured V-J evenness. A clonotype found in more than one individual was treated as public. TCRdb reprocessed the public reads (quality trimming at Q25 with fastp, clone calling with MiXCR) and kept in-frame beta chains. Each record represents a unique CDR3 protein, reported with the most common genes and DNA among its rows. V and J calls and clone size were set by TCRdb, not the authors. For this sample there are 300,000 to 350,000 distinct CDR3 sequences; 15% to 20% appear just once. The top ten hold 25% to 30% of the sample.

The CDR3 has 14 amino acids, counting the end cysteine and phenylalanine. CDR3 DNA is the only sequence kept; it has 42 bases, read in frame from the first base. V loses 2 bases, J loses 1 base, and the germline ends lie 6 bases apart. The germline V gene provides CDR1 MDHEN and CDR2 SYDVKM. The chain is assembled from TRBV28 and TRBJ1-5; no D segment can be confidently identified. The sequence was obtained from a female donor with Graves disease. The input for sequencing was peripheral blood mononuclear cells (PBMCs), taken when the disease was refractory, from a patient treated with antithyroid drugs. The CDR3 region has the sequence CASSLRTSNQPQHF. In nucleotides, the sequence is TGTGCCAGCAGTTTAAGGACGAGCAATCAGCCCCAGCATTTT.